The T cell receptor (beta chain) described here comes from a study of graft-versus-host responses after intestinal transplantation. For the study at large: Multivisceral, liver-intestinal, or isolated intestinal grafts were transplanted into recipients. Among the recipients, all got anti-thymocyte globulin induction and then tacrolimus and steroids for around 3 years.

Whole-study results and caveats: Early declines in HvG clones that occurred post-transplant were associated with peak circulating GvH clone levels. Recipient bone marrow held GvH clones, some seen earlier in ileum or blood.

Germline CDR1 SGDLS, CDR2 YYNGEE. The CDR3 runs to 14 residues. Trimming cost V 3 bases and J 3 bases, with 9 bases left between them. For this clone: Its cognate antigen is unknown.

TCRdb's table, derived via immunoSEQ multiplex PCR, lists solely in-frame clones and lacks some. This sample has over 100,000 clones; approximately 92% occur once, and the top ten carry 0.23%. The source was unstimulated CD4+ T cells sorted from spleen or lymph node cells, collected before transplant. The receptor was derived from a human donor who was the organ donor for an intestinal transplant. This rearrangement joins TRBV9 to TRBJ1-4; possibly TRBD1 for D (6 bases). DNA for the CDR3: TGTGCCAGCAGCGCTAGGGGGTCTAATGAAAAACTGTTTTTT. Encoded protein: CASSARGSNEKLFF.